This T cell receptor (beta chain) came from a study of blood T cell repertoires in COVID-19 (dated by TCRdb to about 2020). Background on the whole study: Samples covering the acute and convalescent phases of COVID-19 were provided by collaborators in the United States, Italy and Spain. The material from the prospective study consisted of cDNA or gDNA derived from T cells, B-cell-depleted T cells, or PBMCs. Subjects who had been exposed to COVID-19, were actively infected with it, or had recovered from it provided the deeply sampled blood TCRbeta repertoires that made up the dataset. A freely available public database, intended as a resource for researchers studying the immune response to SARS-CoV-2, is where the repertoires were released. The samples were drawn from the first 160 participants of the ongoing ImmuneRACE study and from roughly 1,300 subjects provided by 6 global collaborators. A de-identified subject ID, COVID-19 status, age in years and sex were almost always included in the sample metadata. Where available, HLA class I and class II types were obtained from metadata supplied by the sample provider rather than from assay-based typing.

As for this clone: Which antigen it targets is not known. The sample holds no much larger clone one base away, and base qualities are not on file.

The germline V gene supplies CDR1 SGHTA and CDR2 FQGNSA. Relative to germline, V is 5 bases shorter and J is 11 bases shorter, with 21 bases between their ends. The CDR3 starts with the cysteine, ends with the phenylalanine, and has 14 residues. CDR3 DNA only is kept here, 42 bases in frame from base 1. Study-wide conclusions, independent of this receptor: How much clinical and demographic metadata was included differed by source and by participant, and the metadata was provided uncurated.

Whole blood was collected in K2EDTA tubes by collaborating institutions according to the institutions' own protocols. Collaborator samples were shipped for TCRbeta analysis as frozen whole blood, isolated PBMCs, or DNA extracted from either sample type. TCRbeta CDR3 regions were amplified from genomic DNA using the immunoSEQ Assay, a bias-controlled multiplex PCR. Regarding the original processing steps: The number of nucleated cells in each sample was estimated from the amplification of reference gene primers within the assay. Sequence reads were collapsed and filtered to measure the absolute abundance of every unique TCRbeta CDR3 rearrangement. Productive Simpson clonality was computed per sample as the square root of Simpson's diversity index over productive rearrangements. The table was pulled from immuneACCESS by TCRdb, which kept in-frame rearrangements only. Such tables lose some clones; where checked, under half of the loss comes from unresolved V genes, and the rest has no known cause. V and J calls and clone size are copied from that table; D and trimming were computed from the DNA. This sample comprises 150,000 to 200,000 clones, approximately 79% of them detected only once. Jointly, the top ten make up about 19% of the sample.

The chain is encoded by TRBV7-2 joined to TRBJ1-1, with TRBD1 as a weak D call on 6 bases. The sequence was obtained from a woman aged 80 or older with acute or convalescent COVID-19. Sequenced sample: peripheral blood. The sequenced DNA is TGTGCCAGCAGCCCCCGAACACAGGGTGGTGAGGCTTTCTTT. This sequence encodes CASSPRTQGGEAFF. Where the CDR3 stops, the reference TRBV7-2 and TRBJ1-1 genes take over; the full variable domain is GAGVSQSPSNKVTEKGKDVELRCDPISGHTALYWYRQSLGQGLEFLIYFQGNSAPDKSGLPSDRFSAERTGGSVSTLTIQRTQQEDSAVYLCASSPRTQGGEAFFGQGTRLTVV.